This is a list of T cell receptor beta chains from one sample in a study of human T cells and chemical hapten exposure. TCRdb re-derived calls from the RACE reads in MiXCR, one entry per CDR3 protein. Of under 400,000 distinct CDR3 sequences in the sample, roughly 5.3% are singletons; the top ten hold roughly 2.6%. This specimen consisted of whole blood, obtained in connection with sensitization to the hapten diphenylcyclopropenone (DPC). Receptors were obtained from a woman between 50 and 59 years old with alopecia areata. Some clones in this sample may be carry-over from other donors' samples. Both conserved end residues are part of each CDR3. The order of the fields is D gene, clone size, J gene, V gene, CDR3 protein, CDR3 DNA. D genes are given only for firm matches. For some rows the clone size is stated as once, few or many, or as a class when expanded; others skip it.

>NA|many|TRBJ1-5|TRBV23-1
CASTLGGGEPQHF
TGCGCCAGCACCCTCGGCGGGGGGGAGCCCCAGCATTTT
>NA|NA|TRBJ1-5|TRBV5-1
CASSFFLGFKSNQPQHF
TGCGCCAGCAGCTTCTTCCTGGGGTTCAAGAGCAATCAGCCCCAGCATTTT
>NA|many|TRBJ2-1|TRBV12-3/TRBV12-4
CASSFSPLEYNEQFF
TGTGCCAGCAGTTTCTCACCTCTAGAGTACAATGAGCAGTTCTTC
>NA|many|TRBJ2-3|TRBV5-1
CASSLAAGEADTQYF
TGCGCCAGCAGCTTGGCCGCAGGGGAGGCAGATACGCAGTATTTT
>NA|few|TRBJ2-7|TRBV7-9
CASGPGFLYEQYF
TGTGCCAGCGGGCCAGGGTTCTTGTACGAGCAGTACTTC
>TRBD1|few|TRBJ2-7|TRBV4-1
CASSPGQGSREQYF
TGCGCCAGCAGCCCCGGACAGGGGAGTAGAGAGCAGTACTTC
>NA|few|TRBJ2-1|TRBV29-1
CSVEGLYNEQFF
TGCAGCGTTGAGGGACTCTACAATGAGCAGTTCTTC
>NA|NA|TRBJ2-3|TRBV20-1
CSADQQLSDTQYF
TGCAGTGCCGACCAGCAGCTCTCAGATACGCAGTATTTT
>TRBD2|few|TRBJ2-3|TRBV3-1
CASSQGLLAGGTDTQYF
TGTGCCAGCAGCCAAGGACTACTAGCGGGCGGCACAGATACGCAGTATTTT
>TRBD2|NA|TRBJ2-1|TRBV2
CASSGTGLASYNEQFF
TGTGCCAGCAGCGGAACCGGACTAGCCTCCTACAATGAGCAGTTCTTC
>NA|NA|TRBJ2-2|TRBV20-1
CSARRYTGELFF
TGCAGTGCTAGACGGTACACCGGGGAGCTGTTTTTT
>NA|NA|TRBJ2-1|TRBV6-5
CASSYSPRDSYNEQFF
TGTGCCAGCAGTTACTCGCCTAGGGACTCCTACAATGAGCAGTTCTTC
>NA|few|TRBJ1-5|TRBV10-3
CAISVQGNQPQHF
TGTGCCATCAGTGTTCAGGGGAATCAGCCCCAGCATTTT
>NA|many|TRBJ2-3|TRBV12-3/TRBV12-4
CASSPSLGQYF
TGTGCCAGCAGCCCCTCCTTGGGGCAGTATTTT
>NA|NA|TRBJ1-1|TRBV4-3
CASREVAALNTEAFF
TGCGCCAGCAGGGAAGTGGCGGCTTTGAACACTGAAGCTTTCTTT
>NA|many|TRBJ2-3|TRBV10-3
CAIMMGDDGKRDTQYF
TGTGCCATCATGATGGGTGACGACGGGAAAAGAGATACGCAGTATTTT
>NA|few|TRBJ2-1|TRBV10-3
CATLLESSYNEQFF
TGTGCCACCCTATTAGAAAGCTCCTACAATGAGCAGTTCTTC
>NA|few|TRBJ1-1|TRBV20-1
CSARAGVDRAFF
TGCAGTGCTAGAGCGGGGGTTGATCGAGCTTTCTTT
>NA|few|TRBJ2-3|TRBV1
CTSSQIHSSYSGGDTQYF
TGCACCAGCAGCCAAATCCACTCGTCCTACAGCGGAGGAGATACGCAGTATTTT
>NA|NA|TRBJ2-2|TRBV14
CASSARENTGELFF
TGTGCCAGCAGCGCGCGGGAGAACACCGGGGAGCTGTTTTTT
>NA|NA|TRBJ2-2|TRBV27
CASSVVQSNTGELFF
TGTGCCAGCAGCGTGGTACAGTCGAACACCGGGGAGCTGTTTTTT
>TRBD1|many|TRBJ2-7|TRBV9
CASSVSTGGDEQYF
TGTGCCAGCAGCGTAAGTACAGGGGGTGACGAGCAGTACTTC
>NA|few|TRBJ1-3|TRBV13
CASSLRESGNTIYF
TGTGCCAGCAGCCTCAGGGAGTCTGGAAACACCATATATTTT
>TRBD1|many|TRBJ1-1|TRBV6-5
CASRETGARLNTEAFF
TGTGCCAGCAGAGAAACAGGGGCGAGGTTGAACACTGAAGCTTTCTTT
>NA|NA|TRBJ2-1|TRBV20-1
CSARGGIAVYNEQFF
TGCAGTGCTAGAGGGGGGATAGCGGTCTACAATGAGCAGTTCTTC